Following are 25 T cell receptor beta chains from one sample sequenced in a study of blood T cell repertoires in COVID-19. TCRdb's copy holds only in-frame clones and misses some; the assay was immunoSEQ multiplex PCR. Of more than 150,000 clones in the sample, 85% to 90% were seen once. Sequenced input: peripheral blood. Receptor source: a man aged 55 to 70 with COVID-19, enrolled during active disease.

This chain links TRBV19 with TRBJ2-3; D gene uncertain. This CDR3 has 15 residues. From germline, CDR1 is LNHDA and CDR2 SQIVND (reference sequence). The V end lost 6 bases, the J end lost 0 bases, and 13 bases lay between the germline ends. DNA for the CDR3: TGTGCCAGTAGGCGGAGTCTCTATAGCACAGATACGCAGTATTTT. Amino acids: CASRRSLYSTDTQYF.

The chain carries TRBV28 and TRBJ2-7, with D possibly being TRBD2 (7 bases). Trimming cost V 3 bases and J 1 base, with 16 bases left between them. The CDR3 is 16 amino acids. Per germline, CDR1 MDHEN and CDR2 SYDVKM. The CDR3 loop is CASSLGGGGGSYEQYF. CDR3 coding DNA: TGTGCCAGCAGTTTGGGGGGCGGGGGAGGTTCCTACGAGCAGTACTTC.

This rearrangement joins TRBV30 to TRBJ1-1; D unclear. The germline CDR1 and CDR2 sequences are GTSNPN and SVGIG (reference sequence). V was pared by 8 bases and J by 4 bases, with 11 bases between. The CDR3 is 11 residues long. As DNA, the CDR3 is TGTGCCAGCGGCGGACCCACTGAAGCTTTCTTT. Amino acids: CASGGPTEAFF. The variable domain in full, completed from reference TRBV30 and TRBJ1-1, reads SQTIHQWPATLVQPVGSPLSLECTVEGTSNPNLYWYRQAAGRGLQLLFYSVGIGQISSEVPQNLSASRPQDRQFILSSKKLLLSDSGFYLCASGGPTEAFFGQGTRLTVV.

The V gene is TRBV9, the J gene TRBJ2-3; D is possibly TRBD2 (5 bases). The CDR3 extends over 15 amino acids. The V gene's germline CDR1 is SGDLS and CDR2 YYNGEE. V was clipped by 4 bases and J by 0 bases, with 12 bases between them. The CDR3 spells CASSIFPGSTDTQYF. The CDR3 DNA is TGTGCCAGCAGCATCTTCCCGGGGAGCACAGATACGCAGTATTTT. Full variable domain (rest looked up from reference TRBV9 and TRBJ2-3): DSGVTQTPKHLITATGQRVTLRCSPRSGDLSVYWYQQSLDQGLQFLIQYYNGEERAKGNILERFSAQQFPDLHSELNLSSLELGDSALYFCASSIFPGSTDTQYFGPGTRLTVL.

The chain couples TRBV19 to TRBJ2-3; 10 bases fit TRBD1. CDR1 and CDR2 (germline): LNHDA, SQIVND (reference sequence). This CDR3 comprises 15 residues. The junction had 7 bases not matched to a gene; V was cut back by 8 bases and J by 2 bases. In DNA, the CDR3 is TGTGCCAGTGACAGGGGGCCCGGCTTCACAGATACGCAGTATTTT. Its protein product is CASDRGPGFTDTQYF.

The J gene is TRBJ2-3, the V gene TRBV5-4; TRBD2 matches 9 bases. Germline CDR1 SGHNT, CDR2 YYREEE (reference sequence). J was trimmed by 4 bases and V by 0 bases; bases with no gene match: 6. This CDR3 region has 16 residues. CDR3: CASSLGAGGRPDTQYF. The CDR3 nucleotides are TGTGCCAGCAGCTTGGGGGCGGGGGGGCGTCCAGATACGCAGTATTTT.

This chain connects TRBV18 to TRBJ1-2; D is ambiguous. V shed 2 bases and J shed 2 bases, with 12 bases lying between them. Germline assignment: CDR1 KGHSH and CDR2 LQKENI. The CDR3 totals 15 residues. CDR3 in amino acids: CASSPNAQNNYGYTF. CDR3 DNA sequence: TGTGCCAGCTCACCAAACGCACAGAACAACTATGGCTACACCTTC. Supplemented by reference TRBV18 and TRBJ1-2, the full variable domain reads NAGVMQNPRHLVRRRGQEARLRCSPMKGHSHVYWYRQLPEEGLKFMVYLQKENIIDESGMPKERFSAEFPKEGPSILRIQQVVRGDSAAYFCASSPNAQNNYGYTFGSGTRLTVV.

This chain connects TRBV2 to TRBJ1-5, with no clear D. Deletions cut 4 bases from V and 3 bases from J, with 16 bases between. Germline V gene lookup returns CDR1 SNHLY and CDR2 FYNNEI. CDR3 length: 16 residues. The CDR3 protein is CASSVGLGRYNQPQHF. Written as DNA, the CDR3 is TGTGCCAGCAGTGTAGGTCTAGGGAGATACAATCAGCCCCAGCATTTT.

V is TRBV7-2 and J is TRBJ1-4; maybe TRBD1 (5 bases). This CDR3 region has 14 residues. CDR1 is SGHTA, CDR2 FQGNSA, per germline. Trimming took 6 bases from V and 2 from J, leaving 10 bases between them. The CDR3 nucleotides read TGTGCCAGCAGTACGGGGGGGACTAATGAAAAACTGTTTTTT. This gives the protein CASSTGGTNEKLFF.

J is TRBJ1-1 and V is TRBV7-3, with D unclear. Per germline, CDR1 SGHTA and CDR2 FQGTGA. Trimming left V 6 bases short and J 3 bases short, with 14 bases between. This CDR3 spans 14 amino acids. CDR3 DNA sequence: TGTGCCAGCAGAAAATCGAACGGGGACACTGAAGCTTTCTTT. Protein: CASRKSNGDTEAFF.

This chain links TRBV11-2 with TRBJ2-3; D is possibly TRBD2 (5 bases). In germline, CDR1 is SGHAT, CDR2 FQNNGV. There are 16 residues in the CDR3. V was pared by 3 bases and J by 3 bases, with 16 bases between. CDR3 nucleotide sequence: TGTGCCAGCAGCTTTAGGGCGCTCGAGCGGACAGATACGCAGTATTTT. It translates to CASSFRALERTDTQYF.

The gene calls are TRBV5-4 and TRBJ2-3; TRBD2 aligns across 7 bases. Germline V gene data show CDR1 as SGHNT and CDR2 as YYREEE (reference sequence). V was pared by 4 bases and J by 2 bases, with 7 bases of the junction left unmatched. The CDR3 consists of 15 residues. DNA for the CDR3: TGTGCCAGCAGCGAAACGGGACTACTCACAGATACGCAGTATTTT. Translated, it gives CASSETGLLTDTQYF.

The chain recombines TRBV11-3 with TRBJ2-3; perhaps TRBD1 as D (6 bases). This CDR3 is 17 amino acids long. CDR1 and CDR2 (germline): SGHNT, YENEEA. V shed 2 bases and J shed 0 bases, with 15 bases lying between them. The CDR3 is CASSLTTGSSSTDTQYF. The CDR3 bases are TGTGCCAGCAGCTTAACAACAGGGAGTTCTAGCACAGATACGCAGTATTTT.

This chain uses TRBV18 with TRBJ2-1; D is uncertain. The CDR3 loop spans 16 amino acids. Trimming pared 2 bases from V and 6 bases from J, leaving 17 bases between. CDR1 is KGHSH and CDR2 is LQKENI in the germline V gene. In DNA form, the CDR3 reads TGTGCCAGCTCACCATCGTTATCTCACTCGGGCAATGAGCAGTTCTTC. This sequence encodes CASSPSLSHSGNEQFF.

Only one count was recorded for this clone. CDR3 residues: CASSNLEKQPQHF. CDR3 coding DNA: TGTGCCAGCAGCAACCTTGAGAAACAGCCCCAGCATTTT. The V gene is TRBV6-2 or TRBV6-3, the J gene TRBJ1-5; D remains unclear. V dropped 6 bases and J dropped 7 bases, with 13 bases sitting between them. Germline CDR1 MNHEY, CDR2 SVGEGT. This CDR3 comprises 13 residues.

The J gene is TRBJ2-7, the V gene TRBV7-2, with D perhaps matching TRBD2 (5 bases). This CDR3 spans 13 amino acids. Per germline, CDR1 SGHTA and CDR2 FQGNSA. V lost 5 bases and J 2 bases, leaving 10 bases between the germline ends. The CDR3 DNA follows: TGTGCCAGCAGCCGGGAAGAAACCTACGAGCAGTACTTC. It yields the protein CASSREETYEQYF.

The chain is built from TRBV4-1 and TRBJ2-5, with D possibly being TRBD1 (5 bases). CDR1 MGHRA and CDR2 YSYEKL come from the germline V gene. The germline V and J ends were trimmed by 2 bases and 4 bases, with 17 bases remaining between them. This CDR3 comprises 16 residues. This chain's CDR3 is CASSQTYIGQGETQYF. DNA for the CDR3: TGCGCCAGCAGCCAAACTTATATCGGGCAGGGAGAGACCCAGTACTTC.

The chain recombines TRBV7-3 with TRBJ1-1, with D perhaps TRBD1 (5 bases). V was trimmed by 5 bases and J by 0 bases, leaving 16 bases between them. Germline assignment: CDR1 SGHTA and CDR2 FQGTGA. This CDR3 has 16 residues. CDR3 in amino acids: CASSRTGGLVNTEAFF. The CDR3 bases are TGTGCCAGCAGCCGGACGGGGGGTCTAGTGAACACTGAAGCTTTCTTT. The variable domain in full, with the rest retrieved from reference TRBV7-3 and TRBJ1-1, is GAGVSQTPSNKVTEKGKYVELRCDPISGHTALYWYRQSLGQGPEFLIYFQGTGAADDSGLPNDRFFAVRPEGSVSTLKIQRTERGDSAVYLCASSRTGGLVNTEAFFGQGTRLTVV.

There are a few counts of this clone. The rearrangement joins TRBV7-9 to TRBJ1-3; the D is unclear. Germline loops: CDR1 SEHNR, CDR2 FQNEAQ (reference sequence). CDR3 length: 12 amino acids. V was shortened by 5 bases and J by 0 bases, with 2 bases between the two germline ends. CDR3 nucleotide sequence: TGTGCCAGCAGCCTCTCTGGAAACACCATATATTTT. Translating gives CASSLSGNTIYF.

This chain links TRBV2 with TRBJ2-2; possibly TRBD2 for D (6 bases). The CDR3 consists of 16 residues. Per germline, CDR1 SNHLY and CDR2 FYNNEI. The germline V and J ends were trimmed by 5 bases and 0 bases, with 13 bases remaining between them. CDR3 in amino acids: CASSPGLISNTGELFF. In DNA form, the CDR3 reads TGTGCCAGCAGTCCGGGACTGATTTCGAACACCGGGGAGCTGTTTTTT.

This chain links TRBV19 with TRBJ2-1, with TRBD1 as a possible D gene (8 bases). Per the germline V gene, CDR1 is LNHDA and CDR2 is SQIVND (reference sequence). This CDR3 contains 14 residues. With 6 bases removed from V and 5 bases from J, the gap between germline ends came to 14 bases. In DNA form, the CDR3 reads TGTGCCAGTAGCCGGACAGGGACTAACAATGAGCAGTTCTTC. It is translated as CASSRTGTNNEQFF.

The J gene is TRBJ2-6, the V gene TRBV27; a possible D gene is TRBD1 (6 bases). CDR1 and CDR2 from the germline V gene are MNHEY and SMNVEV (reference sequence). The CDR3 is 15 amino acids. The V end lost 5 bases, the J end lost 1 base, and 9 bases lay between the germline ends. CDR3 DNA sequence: TGTGCCAGCAGTACCAGGGGTTCTGGGGCCAACGTCCTGACTTTC. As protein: CASSTRGSGANVLTF.

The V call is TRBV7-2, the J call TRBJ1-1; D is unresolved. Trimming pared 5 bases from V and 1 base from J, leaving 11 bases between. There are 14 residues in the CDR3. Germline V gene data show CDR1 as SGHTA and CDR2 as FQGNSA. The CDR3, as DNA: TGTGCCAGCAGCCCACGGGCGGGGAACACTGAAGCTTTCTTT. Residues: CASSPRAGNTEAFF.

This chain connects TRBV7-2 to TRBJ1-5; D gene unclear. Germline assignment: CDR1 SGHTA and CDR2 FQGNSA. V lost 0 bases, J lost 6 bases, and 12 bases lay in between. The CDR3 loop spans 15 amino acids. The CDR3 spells CASSLAPPGSQPQHF. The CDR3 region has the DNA TGTGCCAGCAGCTTAGCGCCCCCTGGGAGTCAGCCCCAGCATTTT.

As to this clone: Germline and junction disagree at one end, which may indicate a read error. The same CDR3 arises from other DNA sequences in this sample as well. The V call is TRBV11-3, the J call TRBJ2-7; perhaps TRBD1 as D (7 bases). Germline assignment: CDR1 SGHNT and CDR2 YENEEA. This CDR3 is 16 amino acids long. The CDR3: CASSPPQGGSSYEQYF. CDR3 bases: TGTGCCAGCAGCCCCCCCCAGGGGGGTAGCTCCTATGAGCAGTACTTC.